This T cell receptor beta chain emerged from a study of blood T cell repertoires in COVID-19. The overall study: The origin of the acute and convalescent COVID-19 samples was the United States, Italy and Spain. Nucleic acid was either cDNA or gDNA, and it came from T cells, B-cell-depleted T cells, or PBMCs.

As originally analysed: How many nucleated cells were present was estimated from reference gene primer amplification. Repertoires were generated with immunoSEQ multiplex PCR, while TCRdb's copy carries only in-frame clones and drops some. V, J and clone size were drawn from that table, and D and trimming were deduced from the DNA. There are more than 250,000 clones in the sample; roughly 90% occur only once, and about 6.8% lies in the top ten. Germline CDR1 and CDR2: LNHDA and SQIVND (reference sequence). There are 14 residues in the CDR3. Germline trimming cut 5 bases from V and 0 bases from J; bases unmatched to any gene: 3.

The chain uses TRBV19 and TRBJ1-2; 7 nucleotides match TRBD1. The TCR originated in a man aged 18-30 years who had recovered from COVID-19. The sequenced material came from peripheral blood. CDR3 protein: CASSGTAPNYGYTF. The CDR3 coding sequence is TGTGCCAGTAGTGGGACAGCCCCTAACTATGGCTACACCTTC.